Given below is one T cell receptor (beta chain) in context. Data came from immunoSEQ multiplex PCR; TCRdb stores just in-frame clones and leaves some out. The sample consists of 200,000 to 250,000 clones, roughly 84% of them appearing once. These data belong to a study of blood T cell repertoires in COVID-19. Those enrolled, adults aged about 18 to 89 years, came from around 24 US areas. In assigning cohorts, the study relied on participant-reported clinical history. The CDR3 is made up of 15 amino acids. Losses at the gene ends were 3 bases for V and 1 base for J; bases not matched to a gene: 4. Germline CDR1 and CDR2: SGHTA and FQGNSA.

The clonotype was recovered from a woman aged 35 to 49 who had recovered from COVID-19. The chain combines TRBV7-2 with TRBJ2-3, with TRBD2 matching 7 bases. The material sequenced was PBMCs or T cells enriched from blood (not recorded which). The CDR3 here is CASSFGGSGTDTQYF. CDR3 nucleotide sequence: TGTGCCAGCAGCTTTGGCGGGAGTGGCACAGATACGCAGTATTTT.